A selection of T cell receptor beta chains follows, all from one sample in a study of OX40 agonist ivuxolimab in advanced cancers. Clones were sequenced by immunoSEQ multiplex PCR, and TCRdb holds only the in-frame ones, with some missing. The data contain some 74,000 clones, around 93% of them singletons. Sequences were derived from CD4+ or CD8+ T cells sorted from blood, sampled in a trial of the OX40 agonist ivuxolimab. These receptors all stem from an adult with an advanced solid tumor such as melanoma, head and neck, liver or kidney cancer. Each CDR3 is given with its conserved first and last residue. A D gene is named only where the DNA matches it firmly. Clone size is given for some rows only: seen once, a few or many times, or a class if the clone is expanded.

size | J | D | V | DNA | CDR3
NA | TRBJ2-1 | NA | TRBV25-1 | TGTGCCAGCAGTGGCGTAACAGGGTCGCCCTACAATGAGCAGTTCTTC | CASSGVTGSPYNEQFF
NA | TRBJ1-1 | NA | TRBV19 | TGTGCCAGTACCACTAGCTGGGGGGGCACTGAAGCTTTCTTT | CASTTSWGGTEAFF
NA | TRBJ1-4 | NA | TRBV6-5 | TGTGCCAGCAGTTACGGCAGGGGTAGCGAAAAACTGTTTTTT | CASSYGRGSEKLFF
NA | TRBJ2-7 | NA | TRBV11-2 | TGTGCCAGCAGCTTAGAGGGCGGGACCTCCTACGAGCAGTACTTC | CASSLEGGTSYEQYF
NA | TRBJ2-7 | NA | TRBV25-1 | TGTGCCAGCAGTGTATTGTACGAGCAGTACTTC | CASSVLYEQYF
NA | TRBJ2-3 | TRBD2 | TRBV9 | TGTGCCAGCAGCACGAGATTAGCGGGAGAGTCATTCACAGATACGCAGTATTTT | CASSTRLAGESFTDTQYF
NA | TRBJ2-1 | NA | TRBV11-3 | TGTGCCAGCAGCTTTGTTCCTAGCGAGACCCCAGGCGGGCAGTTCTTC | CASSFVPSETPGGQFF
NA | TRBJ2-1 | NA | TRBV6-5 | TGTGCCAGCAGTTACTTCAATGAGCAGTTCTTC | CASSYFNEQFF
NA | TRBJ2-5 | NA | TRBV27 | TGTGCCAGCAGTCTGGACGACCGGGTGACCCAGTACTTC | CASSLDDRVTQYF
NA | TRBJ2-5 | NA | TRBV5-4 | TGTGCCAGCAGCACGGAAGAGACCCAGTACTTC | CASSTEETQYF
NA | TRBJ1-1 | TRBD1 | TRBV7-9 | TGTGCCAGCAGCTTATATGGGACAGATGAAGCTTTCTTT | CASSLYGTDEAFF
NA | TRBJ1-2 | TRBD1 | TRBV6-5 | TGTGCCAGCAGCTGGGACAGAAGAAACTATGGCTACACCTTC | CASSWDRRNYGYTF
NA | TRBJ1-1 | NA | TRBV5-1 | TGCGCCAGCAGCTTGGACAGACCCACTGAAGCTTTCTTT | CASSLDRPTEAFF
NA | TRBJ2-2 | TRBD1 | TRBV7-9 | TGTGCCAGCAGCTTCGACAGGGACGTCGGGGAGCTGTTTTTT | CASSFDRDVGELFF
NA | TRBJ2-5 | NA | TRBV4-1 | TGCGCCAGCAGCCAAGAAGATGGATGGCAGGGAAAGACCCAGTACTTC | CASSQEDGWQGKTQYF
few | TRBJ2-2 | NA | TRBV10-3 | TGTGCCATCAGTGATGGGAAGACCGGGGAGCTGTTTTTT | CAISDGKTGELFF
NA | TRBJ2-2 | NA | TRBV5-8 | TGTGCCAGCAGCTTTTACGGGGGCGGCACCGGGGAGCTGTTTTTT | CASSFYGGGTGELFF
once | TRBJ1-5 | NA | TRBV2 | TGTGCCAGCAGTGAGACGATTAGGCAGCCCCAGCATTTT | CASSETIRQPQHF